This TCR beta chain emerged from a study of T cell repertoires in cytomegalovirus infection. Study overall: Indications of both CMV infection and matching HLA type were provided by public TCR beta signatures. Notes on the study in general: Cumulative public TCR beta family frequency identified CMV carriers with the relevant HLA.

The germline CDR1 and CDR2 sequences are SGHNT and YYREEE (reference sequence). The CDR3 length is 14 residues. V gave up 2 bases and J gave up 3 bases, with 11 bases separating them. Each CDR3 protein is one row after TCRdb ran MiXCR on the reads. Altogether 490,000 or so distinct CDR3 sequences are present, approximately 11% being singletons, with the ten largest covering more than 8.5%. Many counts were recorded for this clonotype. Its cognate antigen is unknown. The chain employs TRBV5-4 and TRBJ2-5; no clear D. The source material was PBMCs. The TCR sequence derives from a human donor in good health (CMV status not recorded). Some clones in this sample may be carry-over from other donors' samples. The CDR3, as DNA: TGTGCCAGCAGCTTTGAGTGGGGAAAAGAGACCCAGTACTTC. Translated: CASSFEWGKETQYF.